The 19 T cell receptor beta chains presented below share a single source sample, sequenced in a study of blood T cell repertoires in COVID-19. Data came from immunoSEQ multiplex PCR; TCRdb stores just in-frame clones and leaves some out. This table has roughly 140,000 clones, around nine tenths appearing once. Sequenced sample: peripheral blood. Every receptor here comes from a woman in her 70s with acute or convalescent COVID-19.

This clone has only one observation. The gene calls are TRBV5-5 and TRBJ2-7; 7 bases align to TRBD1. CDR3 length equals 16 residues. The ends lost 3 bases at V and 4 bases at J; junction bases unmatched: 13. Germline-derived CDR1 and CDR2 are SGHKS and YYEKEE (reference sequence). The CDR3: CASSSSWVGQLYEQYV. The CDR3 DNA reads as TGTGCCAGCAGCTCATCATGGGTGGGACAGCTGTACGAGCAGTACGTC.

The table lists this clone with a few counts. This chain joins TRBV27 and TRBJ2-2; 9 positions agree with TRBD2. Looked up from germline, CDR1 is MNHEY and CDR2 is SMNVEV (reference sequence). The CDR3 is 15 residues long. The V segment lost 3 bases and the J segment 3 bases; nucleotides outside the gene matches: 2. Here the CDR3 DNA reads TGTGCCAGCAGTTTGCGGACTAGCGACACCGGGGAGCTGTTTTTT. Its protein product is CASSLRTSDTGELFF.

The chain employs TRBV4-2 and TRBJ2-1, with 7 bases lining up with TRBD2. J gave up 0 bases and V 6 bases, and 8 bases lay outside the gene matches. Per germline, CDR1 LGHNA and CDR2 YNFKEQ. The CDR3 has 16 amino acids. CDR3 nucleotides: TGTGCCAGCAGAGAGCGGGGCGGAAGCTCCTACAATGAGCAGTTCTTC. Residues: CASRERGGSSYNEQFF.

The chain joins TRBV2 to TRBJ1-2; D may be TRBD1 (5 bases). The CDR3 is 15 amino acids. Germline lookup yields CDR1 SNHLY and CDR2 FYNNEI. With 6 bases removed from V and 4 bases from J, the gap between germline ends came to 18 bases. The CDR3 nucleotides read TGTGCCAGCAGCAGGGCAGCCGCTTTTAGCTATGGCTACACCTTC. Amino acids: CASSRAAAFSYGYTF.

V usage is TRBV14 and J usage is TRBJ1-6; D not certain. The germline V gene encodes CDR1 SGHDN and CDR2 FVKESK. This CDR3 contains 13 residues. The ends were cut back, 3 bases at V and 11 bases at J, with 11 bases in the middle. CDR3 region: CASSQAGGTPLHF. In DNA form, the CDR3 reads TGTGCCAGCAGCCAGGCGGGCGGGACACCCCTCCACTTT.

The chain recombines TRBV7-2 with TRBJ2-2; D possibly corresponds to TRBD1 (6 bases). Trimming took 6 bases from V and 5 from J, leaving 16 bases between them. There are 15 residues in the CDR3. CDR1 is SGHTA and CDR2 is FQGNSA in the germline V gene. CDR3 DNA: TGTGCCAGCAGGGCAGGAACAGGGCGAACCGGGGAGCTGTTTTTT. Translated: CASRAGTGRTGELFF.

The CDR3 here is CASSWGEQETQYF. In nucleotides, the CDR3 is TGTGCCAGCAGCTGGGGGGAACAAGAGACCCAGTACTTC. The V call is TRBV7-3, the J call TRBJ2-5, with a weak D call TRBD2 (6 bases). The V end lost 4 bases, the J end lost 2 bases, and 8 bases lay between the germline ends. The CDR3 contains 13 residues. Germline V gene lookup returns CDR1 SGHTA and CDR2 FQGTGA. Together with reference TRBV7-3 and TRBJ2-5, the CDR3 gives the full variable domain: GAGVSQTPSNKVTEKGKYVELRCDPISGHTALYWYRQSLGQGPEFLIYFQGTGAADDSGLPNDRFFAVRPEGSVSTLKIQRTERGDSAVYLCASSWGEQETQYFGPGTRLLVL.

The V call is TRBV5-6, the J call TRBJ2-5, with TRBD1 identical over 7 bases. The CDR3 is made up of 14 amino acids. The J segment lost 1 base and the V segment lost 4 bases, leaving 4 bases of the junction unmatched. The V gene's germline CDR1 is SGHDT and CDR2 YYEEEE. This CDR3 is CASSLWDSQETQYF. The CDR3 bases are TGTGCCAGCAGCCTGTGGGACAGCCAAGAGACCCAGTACTTC.

The chain carries TRBV4-1 and TRBJ1-2; 9 bases match TRBD1. V lost 1 base to trimming and J lost 5 bases; unmatched junction nucleotides: 5. The CDR3 runs 15 residues. Per germline, CDR1 MGHRA and CDR2 YSYEKL. The DNA of the CDR3 is TGCGCCAGCAGCCAAGTGGGGACAGGGACGTATGGCTACACCTTC. Its translation: CASSQVGTGTYGYTF.

The J gene is TRBJ2-1, the V gene TRBV4-2; 10 bases match TRBD2. The junction had 6 bases not matched to a gene; V was cut back by 0 bases and J by 4 bases. This CDR3 has 17 residues. Germline V gene sequence: CDR1 LGHNA, CDR2 YNFKEQ. This chain's CDR3 is CASSQDPSGGLYNEQFF. In DNA, the CDR3 is TGTGCCAGCAGCCAAGACCCTAGCGGGGGCCTTTACAATGAGCAGTTCTTC.

This chain uses TRBV5-1 with TRBJ2-2; 12 bases fit TRBD2. In germline, CDR1 is SGHRS, CDR2 YFSETQ. There are 15 residues in the CDR3. J gave up 6 bases and V 2 bases, and 2 bases lay outside the gene matches. The CDR3 DNA follows: TGCGCCAGCAGCTTCGCTAGCGGGGGGGCCGGGGAGCTGTTTTTT. Its protein is CASSFASGGAGELFF.

V usage is TRBV15 and J usage is TRBJ2-5, with D tentatively TRBD2 (5 bases). Germline-derived CDR1 and CDR2 are LNHNV and YYDKDF (reference sequence). Trimming removed 5 bases from V and 5 bases from J, with 21 bases in between. The CDR3 length is 16 residues. The CDR3 bases are TGTGCCACCAGCGAGCCCTTTACTGGTCGCGGGGAGACCCAGTACTTC. It is translated as CATSEPFTGRGETQYF.

The gene calls are TRBV7-8 and TRBJ2-1, with D uncertain. Trimming left V 4 bases short and J 8 bases short, with 18 bases between. This CDR3 region has 15 residues. Germline V gene sequence: CDR1 SGHVS, CDR2 FQNEAQ. The chain's CDR3 is CASSSLPSSADEQFF. The DNA for the CDR3 is TGTGCCAGCAGCTCCCTGCCTAGTTCCGCCGATGAGCAGTTCTTC.

The chain carries TRBV7-8 and TRBJ1-2; 11 positions agree with TRBD1. The V gene end was trimmed by 4 bases and the J gene end by 5 bases; junction bases not matched to a gene: 9. Germline V gives CDR1 SGHVS, CDR2 FQNEAQ. This CDR3 is built from 16 residues. CDR3 coding DNA: TGTGCCAGCAGCTCCCGGACAGGGGGCCCGAGATATGGCTACACCTTC. Translated: CASSSRTGGPRYGYTF.

V is TRBV9 and J is TRBJ1-6; 9 positions match TRBD1. V was clipped by 3 bases and J by 10 bases; unmatched bases: 11. This CDR3 spans 16 amino acids. Per germline, CDR1 SGDLS and CDR2 YYNGEE. The CDR3 reads CASSAQGQGSRSPLHF. The DNA of the CDR3 is TGTGCCAGCAGCGCCCAAGGACAGGGGAGTAGATCACCCCTCCACTTT.

V gene TRBV2 combines with J gene TRBJ2-5, with 10 bases identical to TRBD1. The junction had 4 bases not matched to a gene; V was cut back by 8 bases and J by 7 bases. The CDR3 has 12 amino acids. The V gene's germline CDR1 is SNHLY and CDR2 FYNNEI. The CDR3 sequence is CASHRDRGTQYF. The CDR3 DNA reads TGTGCCAGCCACCGGGACAGGGGGACCCAGTACTTC.

This sequence joins TRBV5-1 and TRBJ2-5; 8 bases are shared with TRBD2. Germline V gene data show CDR1 as SGHRS and CDR2 as YFSETQ. With 6 bases clipped from V and 1 base from J, the junction kept 14 bases outside the gene matches. The CDR3 runs to 17 residues. DNA for the CDR3: TGCGCCAGCACCCCCCTGGGGGGCGGGGGGTTCCAAGAGACCCAGTACTTC. Translating it yields CASTPLGGGGFQETQYF.

The table lists this clone with a few counts. The rearrangement links TRBV6-2 or TRBV6-3 to TRBJ2-7; 7 nucleotides agree with TRBD1. After removal of 0 bases from V and 3 bases from J, the junction contained 11 bases not matched to a gene. Germline V gene data show CDR1 as MNHEY and CDR2 as SVGEGT. CDR3 length: 17 amino acids. CDR3 sequence reads: CASSYSSYGTAYYEQYF. CDR3 nucleotides: TGTGCCAGCAGTTACTCTTCCTATGGGACAGCTTACTACGAGCAGTACTTC.

The genes are TRBV2 and TRBJ2-6, with a tentative D call TRBD1 (6 bases). V lost 6 bases and J lost 2, with 8 bases in between. This CDR3 has 14 residues. The V gene's germline CDR1 is SNHLY and CDR2 FYNNEI. The CDR3 nucleotides are TGTGCCAGCAGGGACAGTGCTGGGGCCAACGTCCTGACTTTC. This translates into CASRDSAGANVLTF.